One T cell receptor beta chain is described in this entry. Antigen specificity is unknown. The PCR had 60 Vbeta and 13 Jbeta primers. Profiled with immunoSEQ multiplex PCR; TCRdb holds only in-frame clones, not every one. This sample has fewer than 120,000 clones, with approximately 80% found just once. Donors in the study were healthy people who gave bone marrow. These data belong to a study of cytomegalovirus exposure and HLA in healthy donors. Trimming took off 6 bases at V and 8 bases at J, with 8 bases between the two ends. The CDR3 is 12 amino acids. The V gene's germline CDR1 is SGHVS and CDR2 FQNEAQ. Whole-study findings and limits: A later analysis by the authors found several of the most significant clusters apparently linked to common viral pathogens. Data from an earlier analysis indicated that most TCR beta V segments were productive either about 87% or about 30% of the time. Exclusion applied to some V segments, including TRBV6-2 and TRBV6-3, as they were indistinguishable.

Sequenced material: PBMCs. The receptor comes from a man aged 30-40 years in good health and CMV-seropositive. V usage is TRBV7-8 and J usage is TRBJ1-6; D ambiguous. The CDR3 sequence: CASSFSDSPLHF. DNA of the CDR3: TGTGCCAGCAGTTTTAGTGATTCACCCCTCCACTTT.